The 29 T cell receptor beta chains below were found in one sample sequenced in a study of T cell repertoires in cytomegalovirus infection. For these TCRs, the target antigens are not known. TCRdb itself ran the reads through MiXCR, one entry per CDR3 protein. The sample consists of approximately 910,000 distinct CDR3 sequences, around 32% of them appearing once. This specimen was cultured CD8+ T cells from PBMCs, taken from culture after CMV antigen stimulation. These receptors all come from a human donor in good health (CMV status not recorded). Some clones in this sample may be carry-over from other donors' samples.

Here the CDR3 reads CASSDGPTTNSRSYEQYF. Here the CDR3 DNA reads TGTGCCAGCAGCGACGGACCCACCACTAACTCCCGCTCCTACGAGCAGTACTTC. V and J are TRBV9 and TRBJ2-7; no clear D gene. CDR1 and CDR2 (germline): SGDLS, YYNGEE. V was clipped by 3 bases and J by 0 bases, with 22 bases between them. The CDR3 spans 18 residues.

CDR3 in amino acids: CASSRFKAPYEQYV. CDR3 nucleotides: TGTGCCAGCAGCCGGTTTAAGGCCCCTTACGAGCAGTACGTC. The chain employs TRBV28 and TRBJ2-7; D is unresolved. CDR1 is MDHEN and CDR2 is SYDVKM in the germline V gene. The CDR3 consists of 14 residues. The germline V and J ends were trimmed by 6 bases and 4 bases, with 16 bases remaining between them.

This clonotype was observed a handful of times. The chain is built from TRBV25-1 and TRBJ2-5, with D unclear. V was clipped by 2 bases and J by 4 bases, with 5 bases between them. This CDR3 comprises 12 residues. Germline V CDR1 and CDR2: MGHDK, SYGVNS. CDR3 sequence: CASSENRETQYF. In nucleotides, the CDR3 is TGTGCCAGCAGTGAAAACAGAGAGACCCAGTACTTC.

The CDR3 region is CASSPGGGQRNTDTQYF. The CDR3 DNA is TGTGCCAGCAGCCCGGGGGGCGGACAAAGGAACACAGATACGCAGTATTTT. The genes are TRBV11-2 and TRBJ2-3; D possibly corresponds to TRBD2 (7 bases). The ends were cut back, 5 bases at V and 2 bases at J, with 20 bases in the middle. CDR1 and CDR2 (germline): SGHAT, FQNNGV. The CDR3 consists of 17 residues.

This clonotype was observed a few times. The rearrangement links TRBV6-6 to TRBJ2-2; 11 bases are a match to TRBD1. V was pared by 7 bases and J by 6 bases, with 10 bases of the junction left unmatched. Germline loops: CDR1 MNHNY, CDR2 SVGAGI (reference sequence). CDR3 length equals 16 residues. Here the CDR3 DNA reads TGTGCCAGCATCCAATGGGGACAGGGGGACCCCGGGGAGCTGTTTTTT. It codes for CASIQWGQGDPGELFF.

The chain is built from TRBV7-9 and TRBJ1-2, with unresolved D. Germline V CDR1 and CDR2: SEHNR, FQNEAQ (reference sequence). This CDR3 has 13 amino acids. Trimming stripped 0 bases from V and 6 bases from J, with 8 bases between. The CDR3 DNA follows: TGTGCCAGCAGCTTAGCATCGGGGAATGGCTACACCTTC. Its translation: CASSLASGNGYTF.

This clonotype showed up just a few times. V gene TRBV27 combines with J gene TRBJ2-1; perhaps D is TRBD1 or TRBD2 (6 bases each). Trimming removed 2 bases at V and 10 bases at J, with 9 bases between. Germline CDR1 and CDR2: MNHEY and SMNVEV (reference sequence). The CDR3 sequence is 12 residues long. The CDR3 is CASSLLGGEQFF. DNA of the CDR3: TGTGCCAGCAGTTTACTCGGGGGCGAGCAGTTCTTC.

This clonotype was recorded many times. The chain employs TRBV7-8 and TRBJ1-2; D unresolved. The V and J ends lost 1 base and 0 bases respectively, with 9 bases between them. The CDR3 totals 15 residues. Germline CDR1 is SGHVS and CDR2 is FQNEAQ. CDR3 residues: CASSLVSGTNYGYTF. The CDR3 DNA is TGTGCCAGCAGCTTAGTATCTGGGACTAACTATGGCTACACCTTC.

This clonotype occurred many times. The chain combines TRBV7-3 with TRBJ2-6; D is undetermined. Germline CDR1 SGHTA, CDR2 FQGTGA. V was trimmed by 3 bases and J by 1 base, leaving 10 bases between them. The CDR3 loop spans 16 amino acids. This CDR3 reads CASSLGFPSGANVLTF. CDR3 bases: TGTGCCAGCAGCTTGGGGTTCCCTTCTGGGGCCAACGTCCTGACTTTC. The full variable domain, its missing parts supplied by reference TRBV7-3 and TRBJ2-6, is GAGVSQTPSNKVTEKGKYVELRCDPISGHTALYWYRQSLGQGPEFLIYFQGTGAADDSGLPNDRFFAVRPEGSVSTLKIQRTERGDSAVYLCASSLGFPSGANVLTFGAGSRLTVL.

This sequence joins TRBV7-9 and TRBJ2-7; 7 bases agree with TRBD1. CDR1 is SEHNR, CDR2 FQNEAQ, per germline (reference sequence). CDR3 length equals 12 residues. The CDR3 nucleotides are TGTGCCAGCAGCTTAGCAGGGGGCGGAAAGTATGTC. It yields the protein CASSLAGGGKYV.

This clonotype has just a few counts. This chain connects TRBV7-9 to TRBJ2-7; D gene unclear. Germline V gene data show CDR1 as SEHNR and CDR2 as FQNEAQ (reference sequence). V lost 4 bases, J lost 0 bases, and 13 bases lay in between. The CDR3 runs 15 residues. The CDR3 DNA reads TGTGCCAGCAGCTATGAATTGTCGGGCTCCTACGAGCAGTACGTC. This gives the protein CASSYELSGSYEQYV.

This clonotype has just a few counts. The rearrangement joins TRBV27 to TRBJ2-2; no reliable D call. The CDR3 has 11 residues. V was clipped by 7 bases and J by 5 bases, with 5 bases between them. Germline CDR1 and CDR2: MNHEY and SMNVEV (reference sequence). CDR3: CASMWTGELFF. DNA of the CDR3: TGTGCCAGCATGTGGACCGGGGAGCTGTTTTTT.

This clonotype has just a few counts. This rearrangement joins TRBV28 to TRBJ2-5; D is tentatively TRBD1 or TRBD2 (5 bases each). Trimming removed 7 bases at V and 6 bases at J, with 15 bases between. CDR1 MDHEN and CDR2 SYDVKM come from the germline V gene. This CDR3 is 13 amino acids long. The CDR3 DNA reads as TGTGCCAGCAAACCAGCCCGGGGACAGACCCAGTACTTC. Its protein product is CASKPARGQTQYF.

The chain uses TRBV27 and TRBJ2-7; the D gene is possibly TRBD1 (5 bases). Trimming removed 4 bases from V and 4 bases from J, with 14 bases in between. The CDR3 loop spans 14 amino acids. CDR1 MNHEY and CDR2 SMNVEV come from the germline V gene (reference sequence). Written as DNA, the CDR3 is TGTGCCAGCAGTTCTTATCAAGACAGTTACGAGCAGTACTTC. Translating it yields CASSSYQDSYEQYF.

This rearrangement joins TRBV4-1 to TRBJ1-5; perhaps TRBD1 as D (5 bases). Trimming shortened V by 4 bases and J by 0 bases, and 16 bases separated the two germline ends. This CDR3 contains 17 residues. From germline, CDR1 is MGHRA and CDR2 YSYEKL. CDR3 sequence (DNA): TGCGCCAGCAGCCCGTACCAGACAGATTATAGCAATCAGCCCCAGCATTTT. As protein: CASSPYQTDYSNQPQHF.

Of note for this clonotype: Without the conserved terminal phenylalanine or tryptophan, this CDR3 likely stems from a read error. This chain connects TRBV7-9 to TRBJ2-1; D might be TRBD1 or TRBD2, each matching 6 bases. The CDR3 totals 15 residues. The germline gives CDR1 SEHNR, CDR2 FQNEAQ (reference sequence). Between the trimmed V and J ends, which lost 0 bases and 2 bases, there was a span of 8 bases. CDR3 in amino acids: CASSLAGGAYNEQFS. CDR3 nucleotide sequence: TGTGCCAGCAGCTTAGCGGGGGGCGCCTACAATGAGCAGTTCTCC.

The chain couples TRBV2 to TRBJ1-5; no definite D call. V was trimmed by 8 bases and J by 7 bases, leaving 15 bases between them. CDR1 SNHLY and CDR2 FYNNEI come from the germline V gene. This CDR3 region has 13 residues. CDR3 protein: CASGPHPPQPQHF. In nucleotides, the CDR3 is TGTGCCAGCGGTCCCCACCCCCCCCAGCCCCAGCATTTT.

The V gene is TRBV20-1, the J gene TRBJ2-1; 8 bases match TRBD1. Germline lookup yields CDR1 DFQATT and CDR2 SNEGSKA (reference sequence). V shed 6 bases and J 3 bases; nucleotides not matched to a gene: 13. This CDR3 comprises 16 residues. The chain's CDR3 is CSATRTGKGNYNEQFF. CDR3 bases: TGCAGTGCAACTCGGACAGGGAAAGGAAACTACAATGAGCAGTTCTTC.

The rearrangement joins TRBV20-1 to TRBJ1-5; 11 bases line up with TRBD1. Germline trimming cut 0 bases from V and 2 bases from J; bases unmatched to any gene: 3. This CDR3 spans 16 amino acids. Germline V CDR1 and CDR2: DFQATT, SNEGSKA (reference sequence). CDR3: CSARDGQGAGNQPQHF. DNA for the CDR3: TGCAGTGCTAGAGATGGACAGGGGGCAGGCAATCAGCCCCAGCATTTT.

CDR3: CASSPGLAGGREQYV. As DNA, the CDR3 is TGTGCCAGCAGCCCCGGACTAGCGGGGGGGCGCGAGCAGTACGTC. The gene calls are TRBV7-8 and TRBJ2-7, with 15 bases aligning to TRBD2. CDR1 is SGHVS, CDR2 FQNEAQ, per germline. The junction had 5 bases not matched to a gene; V was cut back by 5 bases and J by 6 bases. This CDR3 spans 15 amino acids.

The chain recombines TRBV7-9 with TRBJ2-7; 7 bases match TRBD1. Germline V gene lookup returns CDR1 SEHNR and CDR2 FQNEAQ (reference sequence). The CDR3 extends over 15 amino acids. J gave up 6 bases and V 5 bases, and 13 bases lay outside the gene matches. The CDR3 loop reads CASSGLGTEIPEQYF. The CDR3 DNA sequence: TGTGCCAGCAGCGGGCTCGGGACAGAAATTCCCGAGCAGTACTTC.

The CDR3 region is CASTSSNNEQFF. The CDR3, as DNA: TGTGCCAGCACGAGCAGCAACAATGAGCAGTTCTTC. The rearrangement joins TRBV9 to TRBJ2-1; D uncertain. Trimming removed 6 bases from V and 5 bases from J, with 9 bases in between. This CDR3 has 12 amino acids. CDR1 and CDR2 from the germline V gene are SGDLS and YYNGEE.

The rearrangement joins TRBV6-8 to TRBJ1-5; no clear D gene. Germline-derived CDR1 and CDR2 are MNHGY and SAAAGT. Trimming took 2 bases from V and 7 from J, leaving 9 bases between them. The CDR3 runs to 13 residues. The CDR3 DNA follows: TGTGCCAGCAGTTACGCGGCCCGGCAGCCCCAGCATTTT. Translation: CASSYAARQPQHF.

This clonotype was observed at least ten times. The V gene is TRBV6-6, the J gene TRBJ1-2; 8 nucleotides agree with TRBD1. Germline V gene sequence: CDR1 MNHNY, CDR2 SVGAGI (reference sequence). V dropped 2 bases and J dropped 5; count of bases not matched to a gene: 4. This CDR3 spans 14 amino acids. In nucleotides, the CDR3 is TGTGCCAGCAGTTACCAGGGGGCAGGGTATGGCTACACCTTC. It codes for CASSYQGAGYGYTF.

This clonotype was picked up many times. DNA for the CDR3: TGTGCCAGCAGTTACTCACGCTCTTACAATGAGCAGTTCTTC. Translated: CASSYSRSYNEQFF. This chain uses TRBV6-5 with TRBJ2-1, with D unclear. Trimming took 0 bases from V and 4 from J, leaving 7 bases between them. Looked up from germline, CDR1 is MNHEY and CDR2 is SVGAGI. This CDR3 is 14 amino acids long.

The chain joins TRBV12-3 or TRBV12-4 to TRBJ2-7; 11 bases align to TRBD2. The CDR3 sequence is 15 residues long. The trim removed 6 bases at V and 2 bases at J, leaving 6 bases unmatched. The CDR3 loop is CASSLSGGGTYEQYF. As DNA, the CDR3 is TGTGCCAGCAGCCTTAGCGGGGGGGGAACCTACGAGCAGTACTTC.

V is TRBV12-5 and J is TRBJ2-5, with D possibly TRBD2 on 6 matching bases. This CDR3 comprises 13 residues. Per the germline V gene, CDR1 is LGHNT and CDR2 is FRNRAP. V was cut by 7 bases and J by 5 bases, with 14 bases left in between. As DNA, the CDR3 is TGTGCTAGTGCTCTGACTAGTTTTGAGACCCAGTACTTC. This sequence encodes CASALTSFETQYF.

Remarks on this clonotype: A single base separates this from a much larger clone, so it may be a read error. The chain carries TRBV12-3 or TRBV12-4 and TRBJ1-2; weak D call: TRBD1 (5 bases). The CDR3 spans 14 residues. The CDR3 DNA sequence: TGTGCCAACAGTCGCCAGGGAGCTGACTATGGCTACACCTTC. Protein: CANSRQGADYGYTF.

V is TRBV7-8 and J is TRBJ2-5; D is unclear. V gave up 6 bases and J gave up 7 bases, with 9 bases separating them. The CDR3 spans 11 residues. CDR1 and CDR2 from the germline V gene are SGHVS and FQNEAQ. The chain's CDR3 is CASSLPGTQYF. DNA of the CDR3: TGTGCCAGCAGTTTGCCAGGGACCCAGTACTTC. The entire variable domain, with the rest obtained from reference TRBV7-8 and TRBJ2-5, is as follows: GAGVSQSPRYKVAKRGQDVALRCDPISGHVSLFWYQQALGQGPEFLTYFQNEAQLDKSGLPSDRFFAERPEGSVSTLKIQRTQQEDSAVYLCASSLPGTQYFGPGTRLLVL.